This TCR beta chain is from a study of neurological immune-mediated disorders. Study-wide results and caveats: None of the CDR3 amino acid sequences in expanded clones turned up in more than one subject, which points to private repertoires in all groups.

TCRdb ran MiXCR on the 5' RACE reads and lists one entry per CDR3 protein. The table records fewer than 90,000 distinct CDR3 sequences, about 9.4% of them present only once. This clonotype has at least ten counts. What it binds is not known. Germline CDR1 is KGHSH and CDR2 is LQKENI. V lost 3 bases, J lost 2 bases, and 14 bases lay in between. This CDR3 has 16 amino acids. The TCR was taken from a man between 40 and 49 years old in good health. This rearrangement joins TRBV18 to TRBJ1-5, with D possibly matching TRBD1 (6 bases). The specimen sequenced was PBMCs. The CDR3 nucleotides read TGTGCCAGCTCACCTTCCAAGGGACATGGCAATCAGCCCCAGCATTTT. Its translation is CASSPSKGHGNQPQHF.